Presented here are 4 T cell receptor beta chains from one specimen sequenced in a study of OX40 agonist ivuxolimab in advanced cancers. Data came from immunoSEQ multiplex PCR; TCRdb stores just in-frame clones and leaves some out. The table records tens of thousands of clones, 75% to 85% of them present only once. The material was CD4+ or CD8+ T cells sorted from blood, obtained in a trial of the OX40 agonist ivuxolimab. Receptors originate from an adult with an advanced solid tumor such as melanoma, head and neck, liver or kidney cancer.

The V and J genes are TRBV2 and TRBJ1-4; 8 positions agree with TRBD1. After removal of 2 bases from V and 5 bases from J, the junction contained 4 bases not matched to a gene. This CDR3 comprises 15 residues. Looked up from germline, CDR1 is SNHLY and CDR2 is FYNNEI. The CDR3 reads CASSERTGSNEKLFF. The CDR3 DNA is TGTGCCAGCAGTGAAAGGACAGGGTCAAATGAAAAACTGTTTTTT.

In its sample, this clone was seen once. This sequence joins TRBV5-4 and TRBJ1-2; 8 bases agree with TRBD1. Losses at the gene ends were 5 bases for V and 5 bases for J; bases not matched to a gene: 8. The CDR3 consists of 14 residues. Per the germline V gene, CDR1 is SGHNT and CDR2 is YYREEE (reference sequence). The CDR3 sequence: CASRIQGARYGYTF. CDR3 in DNA: TGTGCCAGCAGAATTCAGGGGGCGAGGTATGGCTACACCTTC.

The chain uses TRBV6-4 and TRBJ2-1; 14 nucleotides match TRBD2. This CDR3 is built from 15 residues. V gave up 0 bases and J gave up 9 bases; unmatched junction bases: 1. Per germline, CDR1 MRHNA and CDR2 SNTAGT. CDR3 sequence: CASSDSTSGGAEQFF. The CDR3 coding sequence is TGTGCCAGCAGTGACTCGACTAGCGGGGGGGCTGAGCAGTTCTTC.

This sequence joins TRBV7-8 and TRBJ2-5; tentatively, D is TRBD2 (5 bases). The V gene lost 3 bases and the J gene lost 3 bases, with 8 bases spanning the gap. Germline V gene data show CDR1 as SGHVS and CDR2 as FQNEAQ. The length of the CDR3 is 13 residues. CDR3 in DNA: TGTGCCAGCAGCTTCAACGGGGAAGAGACCCAGTACTTC. Amino acids: CASSFNGEETQYF.